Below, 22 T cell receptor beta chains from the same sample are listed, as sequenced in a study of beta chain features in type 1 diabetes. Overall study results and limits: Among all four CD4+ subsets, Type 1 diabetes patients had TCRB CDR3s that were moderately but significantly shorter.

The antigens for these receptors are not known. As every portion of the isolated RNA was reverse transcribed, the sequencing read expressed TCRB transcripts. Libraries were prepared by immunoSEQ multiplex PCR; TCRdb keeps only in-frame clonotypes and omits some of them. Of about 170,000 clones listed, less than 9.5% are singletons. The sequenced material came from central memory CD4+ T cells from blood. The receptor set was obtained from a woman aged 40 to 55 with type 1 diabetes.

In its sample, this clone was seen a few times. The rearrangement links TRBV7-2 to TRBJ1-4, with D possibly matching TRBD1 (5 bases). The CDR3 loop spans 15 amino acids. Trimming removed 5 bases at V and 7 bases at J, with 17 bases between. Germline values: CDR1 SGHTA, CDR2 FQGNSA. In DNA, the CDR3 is TGTGCCAGCAGCCCGGGGGGGGTTAAGTCTGAAAAACTGTTTTTT. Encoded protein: CASSPGGVKSEKLFF.

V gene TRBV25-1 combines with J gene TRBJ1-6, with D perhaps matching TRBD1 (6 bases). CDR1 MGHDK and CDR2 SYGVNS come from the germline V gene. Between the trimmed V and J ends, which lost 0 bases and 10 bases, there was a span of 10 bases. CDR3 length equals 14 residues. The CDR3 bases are TGTGCCAGCAGTGAATATGGGGGCAGATCACCCCTCCACTTT. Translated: CASSEYGGRSPLHF.

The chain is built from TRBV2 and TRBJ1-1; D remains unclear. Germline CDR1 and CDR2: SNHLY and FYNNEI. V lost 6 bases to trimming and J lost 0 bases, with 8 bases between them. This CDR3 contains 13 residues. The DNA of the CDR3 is TGTGCCAGCAGGGAAATATTGAACACTGAAGCTTTCTTT. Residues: CASREILNTEAFF.

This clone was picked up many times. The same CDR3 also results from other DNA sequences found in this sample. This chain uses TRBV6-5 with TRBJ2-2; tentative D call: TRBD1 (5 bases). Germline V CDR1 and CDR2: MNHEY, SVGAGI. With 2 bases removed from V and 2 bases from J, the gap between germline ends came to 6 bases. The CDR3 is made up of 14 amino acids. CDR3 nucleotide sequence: TGTGCCAGCAGTTACGACAGAAACACCGGGGAGCTGTTTTTT. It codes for CASSYDRNTGELFF.

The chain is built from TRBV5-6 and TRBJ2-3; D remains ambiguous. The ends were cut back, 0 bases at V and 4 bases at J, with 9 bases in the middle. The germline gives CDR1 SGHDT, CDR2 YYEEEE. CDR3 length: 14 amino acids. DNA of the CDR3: TGTGCCAGCAGCTTGGACGGGTGGTCAGATACGCAGTATTTT. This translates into CASSLDGWSDTQYF.

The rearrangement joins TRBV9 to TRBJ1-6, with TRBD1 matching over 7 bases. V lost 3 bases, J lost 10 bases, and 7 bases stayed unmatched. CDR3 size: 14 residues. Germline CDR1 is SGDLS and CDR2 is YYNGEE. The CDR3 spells CASSDRGEKSPLHF. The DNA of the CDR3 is TGTGCCAGCAGCGACAGGGGAGAAAAATCACCCCTCCACTTT.

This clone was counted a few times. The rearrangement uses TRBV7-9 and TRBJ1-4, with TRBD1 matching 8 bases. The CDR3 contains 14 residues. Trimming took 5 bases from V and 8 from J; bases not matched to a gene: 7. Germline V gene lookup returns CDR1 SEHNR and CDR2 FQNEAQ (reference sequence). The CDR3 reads CASSPTGTGEKLFF. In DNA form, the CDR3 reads TGTGCCAGCAGCCCAACAGGGACAGGCGAAAAACTGTTTTTT.

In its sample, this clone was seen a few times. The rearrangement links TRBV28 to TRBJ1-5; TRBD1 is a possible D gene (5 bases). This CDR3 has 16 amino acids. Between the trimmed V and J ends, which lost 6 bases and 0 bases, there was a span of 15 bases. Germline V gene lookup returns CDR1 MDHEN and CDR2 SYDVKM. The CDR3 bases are TGTGCCAGCAGACCAAGGGGCCTATTTAGCAATCAGCCCCAGCATTTT. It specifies CASRPRGLFSNQPQHF.

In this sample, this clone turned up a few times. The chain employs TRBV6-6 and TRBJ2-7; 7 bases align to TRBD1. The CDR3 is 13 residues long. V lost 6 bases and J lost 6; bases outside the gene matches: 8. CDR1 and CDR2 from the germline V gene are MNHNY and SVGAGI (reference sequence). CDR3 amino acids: CASSSTTGPEQYF. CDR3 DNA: TGTGCCAGCAGCTCTACGACAGGGCCCGAGCAGTACTTC.

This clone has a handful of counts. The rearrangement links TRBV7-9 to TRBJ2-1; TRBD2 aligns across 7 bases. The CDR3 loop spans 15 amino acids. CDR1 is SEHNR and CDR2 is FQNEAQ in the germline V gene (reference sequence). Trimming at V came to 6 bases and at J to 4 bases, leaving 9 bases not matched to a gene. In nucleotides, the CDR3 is TGTGCCAGCAGTCAGCGGGGTTCCCAGTACAATGAGCAGTTCTTC. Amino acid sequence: CASSQRGSQYNEQFF.

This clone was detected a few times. For the CDR3, the DNA is TGTGCCAGCAGCTCAACAGGACAGCTGGACTACGAGCAGTACTTC. Amino acids: CASSSTGQLDYEQYF. The rearrangement joins TRBV5-6 to TRBJ2-7; D may be TRBD1 (6 bases). V lost 3 bases to trimming and J lost 3 bases, with 16 bases between them. The CDR3 is 15 residues long. From germline, CDR1 is SGHDT and CDR2 YYEEEE.

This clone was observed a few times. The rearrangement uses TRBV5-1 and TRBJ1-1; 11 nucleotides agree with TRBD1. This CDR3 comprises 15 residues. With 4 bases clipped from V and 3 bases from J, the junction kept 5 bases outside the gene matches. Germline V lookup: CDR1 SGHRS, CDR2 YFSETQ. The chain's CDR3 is CASSPDRGRYTEAFF. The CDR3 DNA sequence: TGCGCCAGCAGCCCGGACAGGGGGCGATACACTGAAGCTTTCTTT.

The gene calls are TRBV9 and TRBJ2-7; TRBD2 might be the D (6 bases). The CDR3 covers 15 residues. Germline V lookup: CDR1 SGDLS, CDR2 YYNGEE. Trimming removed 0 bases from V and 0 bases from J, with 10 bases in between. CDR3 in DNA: TGTGCCAGCAGCGTAGAGCAGGGACTCTCCTACGAGCAGTACTTC. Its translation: CASSVEQGLSYEQYF.

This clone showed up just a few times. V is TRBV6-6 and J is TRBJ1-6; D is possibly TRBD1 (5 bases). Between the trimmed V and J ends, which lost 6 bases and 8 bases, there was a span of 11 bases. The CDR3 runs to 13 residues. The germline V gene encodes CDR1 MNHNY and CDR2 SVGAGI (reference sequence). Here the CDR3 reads CASSGGVDSPLHF. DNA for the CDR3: TGTGCCAGCAGCGGGGGGGTTGATTCACCCCTCCACTTT.

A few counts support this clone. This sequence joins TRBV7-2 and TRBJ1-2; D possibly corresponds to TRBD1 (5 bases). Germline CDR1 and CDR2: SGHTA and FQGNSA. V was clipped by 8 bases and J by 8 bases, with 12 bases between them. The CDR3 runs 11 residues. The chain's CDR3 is CASSTALGYTF. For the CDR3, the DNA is TGTGCCAGCTCGACAGCCTTGGGCTACACCTTC.

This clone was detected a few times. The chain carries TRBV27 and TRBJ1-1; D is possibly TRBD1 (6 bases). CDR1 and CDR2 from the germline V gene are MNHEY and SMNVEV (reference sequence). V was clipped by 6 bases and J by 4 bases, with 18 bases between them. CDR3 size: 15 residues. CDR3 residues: CASRSTGAGATEAFF. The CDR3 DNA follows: TGTGCCAGCAGATCGACCGGGGCAGGGGCCACTGAAGCTTTCTTT.

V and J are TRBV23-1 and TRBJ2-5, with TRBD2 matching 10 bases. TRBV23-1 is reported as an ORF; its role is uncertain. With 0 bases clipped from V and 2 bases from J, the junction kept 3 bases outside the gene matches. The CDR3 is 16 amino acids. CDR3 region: CASSQSVGLAQETQYF. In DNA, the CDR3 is TGCGCCAGCAGTCAATCGGTGGGACTAGCGCAAGAGACCCAGTACTTC.

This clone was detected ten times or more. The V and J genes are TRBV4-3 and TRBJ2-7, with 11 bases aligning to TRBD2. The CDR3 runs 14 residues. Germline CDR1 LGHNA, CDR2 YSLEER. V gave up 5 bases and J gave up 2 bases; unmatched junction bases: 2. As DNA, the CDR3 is TGCGCCAGCAGCGCGACTAGCGGGGCCTACGAGCAGTACTTC. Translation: CASSATSGAYEQYF.

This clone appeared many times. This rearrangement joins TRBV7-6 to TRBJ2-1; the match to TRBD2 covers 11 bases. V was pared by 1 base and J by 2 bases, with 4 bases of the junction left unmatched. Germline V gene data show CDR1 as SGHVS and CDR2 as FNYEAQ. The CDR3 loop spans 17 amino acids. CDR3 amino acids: CASSLEASGRTYNEQFF. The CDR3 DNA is TGTGCCAGCAGCTTAGAGGCTAGCGGGAGGACCTACAATGAGCAGTTCTTC.

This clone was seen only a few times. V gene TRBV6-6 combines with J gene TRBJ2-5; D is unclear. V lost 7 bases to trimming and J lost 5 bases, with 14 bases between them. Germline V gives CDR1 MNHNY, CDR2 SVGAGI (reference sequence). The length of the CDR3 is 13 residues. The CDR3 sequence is CASTVFPVETQYF. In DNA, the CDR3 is TGTGCCAGCACCGTATTCCCAGTGGAGACCCAGTACTTC.

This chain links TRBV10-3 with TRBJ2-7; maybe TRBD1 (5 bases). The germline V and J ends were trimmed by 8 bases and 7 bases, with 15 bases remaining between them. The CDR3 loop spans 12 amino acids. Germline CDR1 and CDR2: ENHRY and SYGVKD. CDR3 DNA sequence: TGTGCCATCTCTGGCAGGGTCGGAGAGCAGTACTTC. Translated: CAISGRVGEQYF.

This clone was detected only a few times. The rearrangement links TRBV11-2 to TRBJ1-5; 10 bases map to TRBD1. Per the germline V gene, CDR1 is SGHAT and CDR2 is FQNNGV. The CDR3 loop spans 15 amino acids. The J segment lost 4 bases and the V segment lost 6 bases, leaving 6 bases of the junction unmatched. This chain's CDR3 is CASSKDRGINQPQHF. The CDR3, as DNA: TGTGCCAGCAGTAAGGACAGGGGGATAAATCAGCCCCAGCATTTT.